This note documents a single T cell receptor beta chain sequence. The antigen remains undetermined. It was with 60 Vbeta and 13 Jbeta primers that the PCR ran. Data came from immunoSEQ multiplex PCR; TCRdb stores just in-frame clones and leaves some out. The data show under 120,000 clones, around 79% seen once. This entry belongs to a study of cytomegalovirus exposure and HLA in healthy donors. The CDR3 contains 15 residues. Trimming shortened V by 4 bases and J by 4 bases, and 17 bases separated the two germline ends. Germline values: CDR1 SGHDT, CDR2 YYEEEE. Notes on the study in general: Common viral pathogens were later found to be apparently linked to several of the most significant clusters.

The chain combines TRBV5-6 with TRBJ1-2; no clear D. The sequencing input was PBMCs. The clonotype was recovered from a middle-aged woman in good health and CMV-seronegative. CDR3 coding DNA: TGTGCCAGCAGCCGGGATAGCACTTCACCCTATGGCTACACCTTC. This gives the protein CASSRDSTSPYGYTF.